Here is one T cell receptor beta chain with its context. This sample was taken from a study of blood T cell repertoires in COVID-19. Study background: Italy, Spain and the United States were the sources of the convalescent and acute COVID-19 samples. T cells, B-cell-depleted T cells, or PBMCs provided the cDNA or gDNA that served as material.

Germline V gene sequence: CDR1 LNHDA, CDR2 SQIVND (reference sequence). V was cut by 6 bases and J by 5 bases, with 13 bases left in between. There are 13 residues in the CDR3. How the authors handled the data: Researchers report that nucleated cell counts were estimated from reference gene primer amplification. This table comes from immunoSEQ multiplex PCR, and its TCRdb copy is limited to in-frame clones, with some not included. D and trimming were read from the DNA, whereas the V and J calls and clone size are those reported in that table. This repertoire shows under 300,000 clones, approximately 85% found once; its top ten account for around an eighth.

What was sequenced was peripheral blood. The clonotype was recovered from a woman aged 60-75 years with active or convalescent COVID-19. The chain recombines TRBV19 with TRBJ1-1; maybe TRBD1 (5 bases). The CDR3 DNA follows: TGTGCCAGTAGCGGACAATCATCGACTGAAGCTTTCTTT. This gives the protein CASSGQSSTEAFF.